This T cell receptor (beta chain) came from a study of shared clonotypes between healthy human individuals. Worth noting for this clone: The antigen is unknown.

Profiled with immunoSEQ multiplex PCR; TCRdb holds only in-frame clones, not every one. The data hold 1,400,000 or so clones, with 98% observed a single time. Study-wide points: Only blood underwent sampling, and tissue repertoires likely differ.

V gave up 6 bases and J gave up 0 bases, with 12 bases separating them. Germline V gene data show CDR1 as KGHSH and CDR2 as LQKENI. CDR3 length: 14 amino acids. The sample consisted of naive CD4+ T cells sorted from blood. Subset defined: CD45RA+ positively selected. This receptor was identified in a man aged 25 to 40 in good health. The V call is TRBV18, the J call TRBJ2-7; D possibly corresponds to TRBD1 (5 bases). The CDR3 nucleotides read TGTGCCAGCTCGATGACAGATAACTCCTACGAGCAGTACTTC. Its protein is CASSMTDNSYEQYF.